Here is one TCR beta chain with its context. Its antigen is still unknown. The data are from a study of neoadjuvant anti-PD-1 for oral cavity cancer. The wider study: Patients without progression got a fourth dose around day 43. Study results and caveats: Pretreatment Treg/Th17 ratio correlated inversely with post-treatment tumor clonality.

The germline gives CDR1 MRHNA, CDR2 SNTAGT. The CDR3 loop spans 11 amino acids. V lost 1 base and J 13 bases, leaving 8 bases between the germline ends. TCRdb's table, derived via immunoSEQ multiplex PCR, lists solely in-frame clones and lacks some. Found here are about 62,000 clones, around four fifths of them singletons; the top ten hold roughly 2.6%. V gene TRBV6-4 combines with J gene TRBJ2-1; D perhaps matches TRBD1 (6 bases). This clonotype originated in a person between 40 and 80 years old with oral cavity squamous cell carcinoma. The sample in question was PBMCs, obtained before nivolumab (anti-PD-1) treatment. CDR3 protein: CASSDLGAQFF. The CDR3 nucleotides read TGTGCCAGCAGTGACTTGGGGGCTCAGTTCTTC.